The 17 T cell receptor beta chains in this list originate from one sample, sequenced in a study of regulatory T cells in long-lasting Graves disease. Time point here: persistent/refractory GD, antithyroid drugs over 5 years with positive TRAb. RNA from PBMCs was the source of the TCR library. Arm-PCR with iRepertoire HTBI primers amplified the CDR3 regions for these TCR beta libraries. TCRdb independently ran MiXCR on the multiplex PCR reads; one entry per CDR3 protein. The sample gives a few hundred thousand distinct CDR3 sequences, roughly 24% of which show up once; around 30% is in the top ten. The sample here was peripheral blood mononuclear cells (PBMCs), taken when the disease was refractory, from a patient treated with antithyroid drugs. The receptor source for this set is a woman in her forties with Graves disease.

This clonotype was detected ten times or more. The chain carries TRBV2 and TRBJ2-5; possible D gene TRBD2, 6 bases. The germline V and J ends were trimmed by 4 bases and 1 base, with 10 bases remaining between them. Germline V gene lookup returns CDR1 SNHLY and CDR2 FYNNEI. There are 14 residues in the CDR3. CDR3 nucleotides: TGTGCCAGCAGTGGTAGCGGTTTCCAAGAGACCCAGTACTTC. It encodes CASSGSGFQETQYF.

This clonotype turned up a few times. The chain employs TRBV24-1 and TRBJ2-5; D might be TRBD2 (6 bases). Trimming took 4 bases from V and 2 from J, leaving 7 bases between them. The CDR3 is 13 amino acids. The V gene's germline CDR1 is KGHDR and CDR2 SFDVKD. Here the CDR3 DNA reads TGTGCCACCAGTGACGGGGGACAAGAGACCCAGTACTTC. Protein product: CATSDGGQETQYF.

This clonotype has at least ten counts. V usage is TRBV2 and J usage is TRBJ1-1, with unresolved D. The germline CDR1 and CDR2 sequences are SNHLY and FYNNEI. The germline V and J ends were trimmed by 6 bases and 4 bases, with 15 bases remaining between them. This CDR3 spans 14 amino acids. The CDR3 DNA sequence: TGTGCCAGCAGGCCGGACGGATTGGGCACTGAAGCTTTCTTT. It yields the protein CASRPDGLGTEAFF.

This clonotype came up many times. The rearrangement uses TRBV10-3 and TRBJ1-2, with a weak D call TRBD1 (6 bases). The V end was cut by 3 bases, the J end by 9 bases, with 14 bases between. There are 13 residues in the CDR3. CDR1 and CDR2 from the germline V gene are ENHRY and SYGVKD. The CDR3 sequence: CAISDRGGESYTF. In nucleotides, the CDR3 is TGTGCCATCAGTGATCGGGGGGGCGAGAGCTACACCTTC.

This clonotype came up many times. The V gene is TRBV12-3 or TRBV12-4, the J gene TRBJ2-5, with D unclear. V was clipped by 7 bases and J by 2 bases, with 14 bases between them. CDR3 length: 14 residues. The CDR3, as DNA: TGTGCCAGCAACCAACGAGGCTTGCAAGAGACCCAGTACTTC. Encoded protein: CASNQRGLQETQYF.

There are many counts of this clonotype. V usage is TRBV12-3 or TRBV12-4 and J usage is TRBJ1-5; TRBD1 aligns across 7 bases. This CDR3 is 14 amino acids long. Unmatched junction bases numbered 5, after V lost 5 bases and J lost 4 bases. As DNA, the CDR3 is TGTGCCAGCAGTCCCAGGGACAGTAATCAGCCCCAGCATTTT. This encodes CASSPRDSNQPQHF.

This rearrangement joins TRBV4-1 to TRBJ1-4; D is ambiguous. There are 15 residues in the CDR3. Germline V CDR1 and CDR2: MGHRA, YSYEKL. V lost 1 base and J 7 bases, leaving 13 bases between the germline ends. The CDR3 DNA is TGCGCCAGCAGCCAAGGAGGAGGGATTTTTGAAAAACTGTTTTTT. Its protein product is CASSQGGGIFEKLFF.

As for this clonotype: A much bigger clone sits one base away, suggesting this may be a read error. The rearrangement joins TRBV28 to TRBJ2-2; D is possibly TRBD1 or TRBD2 (5 bases each). Germline V gene data show CDR1 as MDHEN and CDR2 as SYDVKM. The CDR3 is 13 amino acids. This CDR3 is CASNHRNTGELLF. The CDR3 nucleotides read TGTGCCAGCAATCACAGGAACACCGGGGAGCTGCTTTTT.

This clonotype was recorded at least ten times. V gene TRBV12-3 or TRBV12-4 combines with J gene TRBJ1-2; 9 bases are a match to TRBD1. The CDR3 runs to 14 residues. V shed 6 bases and J 7 bases; nucleotides not matched to a gene: 9. This CDR3 is CASSLEQGATGYTF. DNA of the CDR3: TGTGCCAGCAGCCTGGAACAGGGGGCGACTGGCTACACCTTC.

This sequence joins TRBV30 and TRBJ2-2, with D unclear. The CDR3 totals 16 residues. Deletions cut 3 bases from V and 4 bases from J, with 18 bases between. Germline V gene lookup returns CDR1 GTSNPN and CDR2 SVGIG (reference sequence). The DNA of the CDR3 is TGTGCCTGGAGCGCCCATTACCTTACACCCACCGGGGAGCTGTTTTTT. This translates into CAWSAHYLTPTGELFF.

This clonotype was seen many times. This chain uses TRBV28 with TRBJ1-6; D is perhaps TRBD1 (6 bases). In germline, CDR1 is MDHEN, CDR2 SYDVKM. V was clipped by 3 bases and J by 4 bases, with 13 bases between them. The CDR3 contains 16 residues. The DNA for the CDR3 is TGTGCCAGCAGTTTGACAGGAGGGGTTTATAATTCACCCCTCCACTTT. As protein: CASSLTGGVYNSPLHF. Filled out from reference TRBV28 and TRBJ1-6, the complete variable domain reads DVKVTQSSRYLVKRTGEKVFLECVQDMDHENMFWYRQDPGLGLRLIYFSYDVKMKEKGDIPEGYSVSREKKERFSLILESASTNQTSMYLCASSLTGGVYNSPLHFGNGTRLTVT.

This chain joins TRBV10-3 and TRBJ2-2; the match to TRBD2 covers 11 bases. Germline loops: CDR1 ENHRY, CDR2 SYGVKD. The CDR3 sequence is 17 residues long. The junction had 10 bases not matched to a gene; V was cut back by 10 bases and J by 0 bases. The CDR3 here is CASRMGLADPNTGELFF. The CDR3 DNA reads TGTGCCAGCAGGATGGGACTAGCGGATCCGAACACCGGGGAGCTGTTTTTT.

The table lists this clonotype with a few counts. The chain recombines TRBV28 with TRBJ1-2; 8 nucleotides align to TRBD1. This CDR3 is built from 14 residues. Germline V gives CDR1 MDHEN, CDR2 SYDVKM. The V and J ends lost 6 bases and 7 bases, in that order; junction bases with no gene match: 10. In nucleotides, the CDR3 is TGTGCCAGCAGGACGGACAGGGTACGCTCTGGCTACACCTTC. Encoded protein: CASRTDRVRSGYTF.

The V gene is TRBV20-1, the J gene TRBJ2-3; D is perhaps TRBD2 (6 bases). There are 12 residues in the CDR3. CDR1 is DFQATT, CDR2 SNEGSKA, per germline (reference sequence). The V end lost 7 bases, the J end lost 4 bases, and 12 bases lay between the germline ends. The CDR3 protein is CSETGEADTQYF. The CDR3 nucleotides are TGCAGTGAGACGGGAGAGGCAGATACGCAGTATTTT.

This clonotype was picked up many times. The J gene is TRBJ2-5, the V gene TRBV11-2; D is unresolved. The ends were cut back, 6 bases at V and 3 bases at J, with 8 bases in the middle. CDR1 and CDR2 (germline): SGHAT, FQNNGV. This CDR3 comprises 12 residues. This CDR3 is CASRALEETQYF. DNA for the CDR3: TGTGCCAGCAGAGCCCTAGAAGAGACCCAGTACTTC.

The CDR3 sequence is CASSLDGRGDETQYF. CDR3 DNA: TGTGCCAGCAGCTTAGACGGGAGGGGAGATGAGACCCAGTACTTC. The chain joins TRBV13 to TRBJ2-5; 8 bases match TRBD2. Germline assignment: CDR1 PRHDT and CDR2 FYEKMQ (reference sequence). This CDR3 comprises 15 residues. J was trimmed by 5 bases and V by 1 base; bases with no gene match: 6.

This clonotype was seen a handful of times. This sequence may be a read error, since a much larger clone differs from it by one base. The CDR3 is CASSPTGTEGEAQYF. In DNA, the CDR3 is TGTGCCAGCAGCCCCACAGGCACAGAGGGGGAGGCCCAGTACTTC. V and J are TRBV3-1 and TRBJ2-5, with D possibly being TRBD1 or TRBD2 (6 bases each). With 4 bases removed from V and 9 bases from J, the gap between germline ends came to 21 bases. The CDR3 contains 15 residues. CDR1 and CDR2 (germline): LGHDT, YNNKEL (reference sequence).